This section outlines one TCR beta chain sequence together with its context. The data belong to a study of blood T cell repertoires in COVID-19. Study at large: Specimens from acute and convalescent COVID-19 originated in the United States, Italy and Spain.

Assay used: immunoSEQ multiplex PCR; TCRdb lists only in-frame clones, some missing. The data hold tens of thousands of clones, with 88% observed a single time. The CDR3 has 14 residues. J lost 5 bases, V lost 4 bases, and 7 bases had no gene match. The germline gives CDR1 SGHDT, CDR2 YYEEEE. The sequence was obtained from a woman at least 80 years old with acute or convalescent COVID-19. V gene TRBV5-6 combines with J gene TRBJ1-1, with 8 bases identical to TRBD1. The sequencing input was peripheral blood. This chain's CDR3 is CASSTRGRGTEAFF. CDR3 DNA sequence: TGTGCCAGCAGCACCAGGGGGCGGGGTACTGAAGCTTTCTTT.